A selection of T cell receptor beta chains follows, all from one sample in a study of human T cells and chemical hapten exposure. Each CDR3 protein gets one entry after TCRdb re-called the 5' RACE reads with MiXCR. The sample records 110,000 to 150,000 distinct CDR3 sequences, roughly 4% being singletons. These receptors all come from a female donor in good health. Each CDR3 is given with its conserved first and last residue. A D gene is named only where the DNA matches it firmly. Size is stated for part of the rows, as once, few or many counts, or as a class when the clone is expanded.

CDR3 DNA	CDR3 protein	D gene	V gene	J gene	clone size
TGTGCCTGGAGTGGGGTCCGGAGCTGGTCGATGGATAATTCACCCCTCCACTTT	CAWSGVRSWSMDNSPLHF	.	TRBV30	TRBJ1-6	many
TGTGCCAGCAGCTTTCGCGGGGGGGGGAGAACCACAGATACGCAGTATTTT	CASSFRGGGRTTDTQYF	TRBD2	TRBV9	TRBJ2-3	many
TGCAGTGCCGAGGCTGGACAGGGGCGGACTGAAGCTTTCTTT	CSAEAGQGRTEAFF	TRBD1	TRBV20-1	TRBJ1-1	many
TGTGCCAGCATCCTTCGCGGGGTTCCTCAGCCCCAGCATTTT	CASILRGVPQPQHF	.	TRBV7-3	TRBJ1-5	many
TGTGCCAGCAGCCAAGCAGGGCCCTCCTACGAGCAGTACTTC	CASSQAGPSYEQYF	.	TRBV3-1	TRBJ2-7	many
TGTGCCAGCAGTTCGTGGGGAAGCACAGATACGCAGTATTTT	CASSSWGSTDTQYF	.	TRBV28	TRBJ2-3	.
TGTGCCAGCTTTGGGGAAGAGGGCAACACTGAAGCTTTCTTT	CASFGEEGNTEAFF	.	TRBV2	TRBJ1-1	few
TGCGCCAGCAGCTTGAGGCAGGCAGCTAACTATGGCGACACCTTC	CASSLRQAANYGDTF	.	TRBV5-1	TRBJ1-2	.
TGCAGTGCTTCCTCAATGACCTATGGCTACACCTTC	CSASSMTYGYTF	.	TRBV20-1	TRBJ1-2	many
TGTGCCACCAGCAGCCGGACAGGGGGAGCTTTCTTT	CATSSRTGGAFF	TRBD1	TRBV15	TRBJ1-1	few
TGTGCCAGCAGCCCACTCCCCCTGACCGGGGCAGAGACCCAGTACTTC	CASSPLPLTGAETQYF	.	TRBV9	TRBJ2-5	many
TGCGCCACCGGGACAGGGGGCAGGGCTCAGGGGACTGAAGCTTTCTTT	CATGTGGRAQGTEAFF	TRBD1	TRBV5-1	TRBJ1-1	many
TGTGCCAGCAGCCAACGGGCGGGGGGATTCCCCTATAATTCACCCCTCCACTTT	CASSQRAGGFPYNSPLHF	.	TRBV7-2	TRBJ1-6	many
TGTGCCAGCAGTTTAGTCAGACCGAACACTGAAGCTTTCTTT	CASSLVRPNTEAFF	.	TRBV12-3/TRBV12-4	TRBJ1-1	few
TGTGCCAGCAGCTTACGCCCTACAGGGTCTAATGAAAAACTGTTTTTT	CASSLRPTGSNEKLFF	.	TRBV7-6	TRBJ1-4	.
TGTGCCAGCTATATTTCAGGGGACGGGGAGCTGTTTTTT	CASYISGDGELFF	.	TRBV12-3/TRBV12-4	TRBJ2-2	.
TGCAGTGCACCGCCCGTCACAGAAATCGCAGATACGCAGTATTTT	CSAPPVTEIADTQYF	.	TRBV20-1	TRBJ2-3	many
TGTGCCAGCTCACCGTTCGCAGCGGTCAACGGGGAGCTGTTTTTT	CASSPFAAVNGELFF	.	TRBV18	TRBJ2-2	.
TGTGCCAGCAGCCCAACGACCGGGTCTTTTTACTCCTACGAGCAGTACTTC	CASSPTTGSFYSYEQYF	.	TRBV4-2	TRBJ2-7	many
TGTGCCAGCAGCTCTAACCGGGGAAAAGAGACCCAGTACTTC	CASSSNRGKETQYF	.	TRBV7-2	TRBJ2-5	many
TGTGCCAGCAGCGCACGTACAGGGGGTGAAGAGACCCAGTACTTC	CASSARTGGEETQYF	TRBD1	TRBV7-9	TRBJ2-5	many
TGTGCCAGCAGTAACTACAGGTACACTGAAGCTTTCTTT	CASSNYRYTEAFF	.	TRBV28	TRBJ1-1	many
TGCAGTGCTAGAGGGGGCTGGCAGGGGAGCACAGATACGCAGTATTTT	CSARGGWQGSTDTQYF	.	TRBV20-1	TRBJ2-3	.
TGCAGTGGCCGGGACACAAAGAACACTGAAGCTTTCTTT	CSGRDTKNTEAFF	.	TRBV29-1	TRBJ1-1	many
TGTGCCAGCACTAAGTTAAGTCCTTATAGCAATCAGCCCCAGCATTTT	CASTKLSPYSNQPQHF	.	TRBV2	TRBJ1-5	many
TGTGCCATCAGCCCGGACAGGGGCGAGCAGTACTTC	CAISPDRGEQYF	TRBD1	TRBV10-3	TRBJ2-7	few
TGCGCCAGCAGCTTGCTCGAGCCAGGGGACGAGCAGTACTTC	CASSLLEPGDEQYF	.	TRBV5-1	TRBJ2-7	many
TGCGCCAGCCGACTTGACTTAGAAGAGACCCAGTACTTC	CASRLDLEETQYF	.	TRBV4-1	TRBJ2-5	many
TGTGCCAGCAGCTTAGCGGGGGCCAGCACAGATACGCAGTATTTT	CASSLAGASTDTQYF	.	TRBV11-2	TRBJ2-3	many
TGTGCCAGCAGCTTAGAAGCAGGGGCTGGGGCCAACGTCCTGACTTTC	CASSLEAGAGANVLTF	.	TRBV7-2	TRBJ2-6	many
TGTGCCAGCAGCGTAGTAACACCGGAGGGAGAGGATACGCAGTATTTT	CASSVVTPEGEDTQYF	.	TRBV9	TRBJ2-3	many
TGCAGCGTTATGAACACTGAAGCTTTCTTT	CSVMNTEAFF	.	TRBV29-1	TRBJ1-1	many
TGCGCCAGCAGTCCCCGGAGCTCCTACAATGAGCAGTTCTTC	CASSPRSSYNEQFF	.	TRBV10-2	TRBJ2-1	many
TGCAGTGCCAGACCGGGACAGGGTTTCAACGAGCAGTACTTC	CSARPGQGFNEQYF	TRBD1	TRBV20-1	TRBJ2-7	many
TGTGCCAGCAGCTCATACCAGGAGAGTAGGAGCTACACCTTC	CASSSYQESRSYTF	.	TRBV7-2	TRBJ1-2	many
TGTGCCAGCTCACCAATGAGGGGCAGAGACTATGGCTACACCTTC	CASSPMRGRDYGYTF	.	TRBV18	TRBJ1-2	many
TGTGCCAGCAGCCATAATAGCCGTACACAGGGATTCCCAGGAGAGCAGTACTTC	CASSHNSRTQGFPGEQYF	.	TRBV28	TRBJ2-7	many
TGTGCCAGCAGTGCGACAGTGGACTCTGGAAACACCATATATTTT	CASSATVDSGNTIYF	.	TRBV28	TRBJ1-3	.
TGCAGTGCTAGAGTGTTTTGGCAGGGGGCGCAAAACTATGGCTACACCTTC	CSARVFWQGAQNYGYTF	TRBD1	TRBV20-1	TRBJ1-2	many